This T cell receptor (beta chain) was sequenced for a study of early T cells in non-severe SARS-CoV-2 infection. This clonotype was counted many times. Individual cDNA molecules were tagged with unique molecular identifiers. TCRdb passed the 5' RACE reads through MiXCR, listing each CDR3 protein once. The profile shows tens of thousands of distinct CDR3 sequences, 5.5% to 6.5% of them singletons. V lost 1 base and J lost 11, with 18 bases in between. Germline CDR1 reads SGHKS; CDR2 reads YYEKEE (reference sequence). This CDR3 is built from 14 residues. Sample: whole blood. The V and J genes are TRBV5-5 and TRBJ1-1; D gene unclear. This sequence was found in an adult who was a healthcare worker with PCR-confirmed SARS-CoV-2 infection or an uninfected control (not recorded which). The CDR3 coding sequence is TGTGCCAGCAGCTTGTCGCAGGTGCTGTCTAAGGCTTTCTTT. Protein product: CASSLSQVLSKAFF.